These T cell receptor beta chains were read from a single sample in a study of prognosis after radiotherapy for stage I lung cancer. A single record per CDR3 protein comes from TCRdb applying MiXCR to the multiplex PCR reads. The sample lists approximately 30,000 distinct CDR3 sequences, 35% to 45% occurring once. The sample in question was PBMCs, obtained before or after stereotactic body radiation therapy (not recorded which). The receptor set was obtained from a donor aged 50 or older with non-small cell lung cancer. The CDR3 runs from the conserved cysteine through the conserved F or W. Each record gives: CDR3 DNA, CDR3 protein, D gene, J gene, clone size, V gene. A D gene is named only where the DNA matches it firmly. Size is omitted from some rows. Given values are once, few, many or a class for expanded clones.

cdr3_nt: TGTGCCAGCAGCTTAGGGTTGTCGTCATGTCCCAATCAGCCCCAGCATTTT
cdr3_aa: CASSLGLSSCPNQPQHF
d_call: NA
j_call: TRBJ1-5
clone_size: once
v_call: TRBV7-8

cdr3_nt: TGTGCCAGCGGGAGACGTTCGGGGGAGGGACACAATGAGCAGTTCTTC
cdr3_aa: CASGRRSGEGHNEQFF
d_call: TRBD2
j_call: TRBJ2-1
clone_size: many
v_call: TRBV6-4

cdr3_nt: TGTGCCTCCCGAAAAACTAGCGGAGACTACAATGAGCAGTTCTTC
cdr3_aa: CASRKTSGDYNEQFF
d_call: TRBD2
j_call: TRBJ2-1
clone_size: few
v_call: TRBV30

cdr3_nt: TGTGCCAGCAGTTACTCGAGTGTCGGGAGGGGAAACACCATATATTTT
cdr3_aa: CASSYSSVGRGNTIYF
d_call: NA
j_call: TRBJ1-3
clone_size: medium-sized
v_call: TRBV6-5

cdr3_nt: TGCAGTGCTCTGGGACTAGCGGGATTAAGTGAGCAGTTCTTC
cdr3_aa: CSALGLAGLSEQFF
d_call: TRBD2
j_call: TRBJ2-1
clone_size: NA
v_call: TRBV20-1

cdr3_nt: TGCAGTGCTAGAGACGGCGGGGGCACAGATACGCAGTATTTT
cdr3_aa: CSARDGGGTDTQYF
d_call: NA
j_call: TRBJ2-3
clone_size: NA
v_call: TRBV20-1

cdr3_nt: TGTGCCAGCTCACCACCGGACACAGGGGAAATCGGGACCCAGTACTTC
cdr3_aa: CASSPPDTGEIGTQYF
d_call: TRBD1
j_call: TRBJ2-5
clone_size: NA
v_call: TRBV18

cdr3_nt: TGTGCCAGCAGCCACCAAGACAGGCCAAACACTGAAGCTTTCTTT
cdr3_aa: CASSHQDRPNTEAFF
d_call: NA
j_call: TRBJ1-1
clone_size: many
v_call: TRBV5-4

cdr3_nt: TGTGCCAGCAGTGACGTCAAGGGGGGGAGCTACACCTTC
cdr3_aa: CASSDVKGGSYTF
d_call: NA
j_call: TRBJ1-2
clone_size: many
v_call: TRBV2

cdr3_nt: TGTGCCAGCAGCCGACAGGAAAACACTGAAGCTTTCTTT
cdr3_aa: CASSRQENTEAFF
d_call: NA
j_call: TRBJ1-1
clone_size: many
v_call: TRBV7-6

cdr3_nt: TGCGCCAGCAGGGGGACCTTGGGTTCACCCCTCCACTTT
cdr3_aa: CASRGTLGSPLHF
d_call: NA
j_call: TRBJ1-6
clone_size: many
v_call: TRBV5-1

cdr3_nt: TGCGCCAGCAGCTTGCGCGGGAGTAGTGATGAGCAGTTCTTC
cdr3_aa: CASSLRGSSDEQFF
d_call: TRBD2
j_call: TRBJ2-1
clone_size: NA
v_call: TRBV5-1

cdr3_nt: TGTGCCAGTAGGGGACTAGCGGGAGTCGGCGGGGAGCTGTTTTTT
cdr3_aa: CASRGLAGVGGELFF
d_call: TRBD2
j_call: TRBJ2-2
clone_size: many
v_call: TRBV19

cdr3_nt: TGCAGTGCTAGAGATCCTGGGACTAGGGGCCCAGATACGCAGTATTTT
cdr3_aa: CSARDPGTRGPDTQYF
d_call: TRBD2
j_call: TRBJ2-3
clone_size: NA
v_call: TRBV20-1

cdr3_nt: TGCGCCAGCAGCTTCATGTCAGGTAACACTGAAGCTTTCTTT
cdr3_aa: CASSFMSGNTEAFF
d_call: NA
j_call: TRBJ1-1
clone_size: many
v_call: TRBV5-1

cdr3_nt: TGTGCCAGCAGTCCCTGGGACAGATACAATGAGCAGTTCTTC
cdr3_aa: CASSPWDRYNEQFF
d_call: TRBD1
j_call: TRBJ2-1
clone_size: few
v_call: TRBV27

cdr3_nt: TGTGCCAGCAGTGGGTCCGGGAGGGTGAATGAGCAGTTCTTC
cdr3_aa: CASSGSGRVNEQFF
d_call: TRBD2
j_call: TRBJ2-1
clone_size: medium-sized
v_call: TRBV2

cdr3_nt: TGTGCCAGCAGTGTTAGCTGGGAGGATTACAATGAGCAGTTCTTC
cdr3_aa: CASSVSWEDYNEQFF
d_call: NA
j_call: TRBJ2-1
clone_size: medium-sized
v_call: TRBV6-2/TRBV6-3

cdr3_nt: TGTGCCAGCAGCTTAAGGGCTGGGGACGAGCAGTACTTC
cdr3_aa: CASSLRAGDEQYF
d_call: NA
j_call: TRBJ2-7
clone_size: NA
v_call: TRBV11-1

cdr3_nt: TGTGCCAGCAGCCTGCGGACTAGCGGGAGAATGGGGCAAGAGACCCAGTACTTC
cdr3_aa: CASSLRTSGRMGQETQYF
d_call: TRBD2
j_call: TRBJ2-5
clone_size: many
v_call: TRBV5-6

cdr3_nt: TGTGCCAGCCGCGGACAGGGGAATTCTAGGAACACTGAAGCTTTCTTT
cdr3_aa: CASRGQGNSRNTEAFF
d_call: TRBD1
j_call: TRBJ1-1
clone_size: many
v_call: TRBV28

cdr3_nt: TGTGCTAGCAGCTCAACAGGGGTCCAAGAGACCCAGTACTTC
cdr3_aa: CASSSTGVQETQYF
d_call: TRBD1
j_call: TRBJ2-5
clone_size: NA
v_call: TRBV7-7

cdr3_nt: TGCGCCAGCAGCTTATCCGGGGGAAGCTTGAACACTGAAGCTTTCTTT
cdr3_aa: CASSLSGGSLNTEAFF
d_call: NA
j_call: TRBJ1-1
clone_size: many
v_call: TRBV4-1

cdr3_nt: TGTGCCAGCAGCACCAATAGGGGGCAAGAGACCCAGTACTTC
cdr3_aa: CASSTNRGQETQYF
d_call: NA
j_call: TRBJ2-5
clone_size: many
v_call: TRBV28

cdr3_nt: TGTGCCAGCAGCCAAGTATGGGGGGTAACCGAGCAGTACTTC
cdr3_aa: CASSQVWGVTEQYF
d_call: NA
j_call: TRBJ2-7
clone_size: many
v_call: TRBV14

cdr3_nt: TGTGCCAGCAGTTTCCACCACTACAATGAGCAGTTCTTC
cdr3_aa: CASSFHHYNEQFF
d_call: NA
j_call: TRBJ2-1
clone_size: NA
v_call: TRBV28

cdr3_nt: TGTGCTAGTGGTTTGCCACCGACAGGTCTGGACACTGAAGCTTTCTTT
cdr3_aa: CASGLPPTGLDTEAFF
d_call: NA
j_call: TRBJ1-1
clone_size: many
v_call: TRBV12-5

cdr3_nt: TGTGCCAGTAGTGTCGCTTTTAATAGCAATCAGCCCCAGCATTTT
cdr3_aa: CASSVAFNSNQPQHF
d_call: NA
j_call: TRBJ1-5
clone_size: many
v_call: TRBV19

cdr3_nt: TGTGCCAGCAGGGAACTAGCGCGAAGCACAGATACGCAGTATTTT
cdr3_aa: CASRELARSTDTQYF
d_call: TRBD2
j_call: TRBJ2-3
clone_size: many
v_call: TRBV13

cdr3_nt: TGCAGTGCTAGATGGAACACTGAAGCTTTCTTT
cdr3_aa: CSARWNTEAFF
d_call: NA
j_call: TRBJ1-1
clone_size: many
v_call: TRBV20-1

cdr3_nt: TGTGCCAGCAGTTCCCCGGCTCCCCACGAGCATTACTTC
cdr3_aa: CASSSPAPHEHYF
d_call: NA
j_call: TRBJ2-7
clone_size: NA
v_call: TRBV28

cdr3_nt: TGTGCCAGCAGGCCTGGGGCGGGTTGGGGGGAGACCAAGTACTTC
cdr3_aa: CASRPGAGWGETKYF
d_call: NA
j_call: TRBJ2-5
clone_size: once
v_call: TRBV6-1

cdr3_nt: TGTGCCAGCATCCGTCGGGACGGTGACTATGGCTACACCTTC
cdr3_aa: CASIRRDGDYGYTF
d_call: NA
j_call: TRBJ1-2
clone_size: NA
v_call: TRBV27

cdr3_nt: TGTGCCAGCAGCCATAGCGGGAGGGCCTGGGAGACCCAGTACTTC
cdr3_aa: CASSHSGRAWETQYF
d_call: TRBD2
j_call: TRBJ2-5
clone_size: many
v_call: TRBV6-1

cdr3_nt: TGTGCCAGCAGCCTACCACCGGGACCCCTGGAAAGCAATGAGCAGTTCTTC
cdr3_aa: CASSLPPGPLESNEQFF
d_call: NA
j_call: TRBJ2-1
clone_size: many
v_call: TRBV3-1

cdr3_nt: TGTGCCAGCAGTCATAACAGGGGAGATACGCAGTATTTT
cdr3_aa: CASSHNRGDTQYF
d_call: TRBD1
j_call: TRBJ2-3
clone_size: many
v_call: TRBV6-1

cdr3_nt: TGTGCCAGCAGCCTAATCTTAAACCAGAGGCTATGGGGCAATCAGCCCCAGCATTTT
cdr3_aa: CASSLILNQRLWGNQPQHF
d_call: NA
j_call: TRBJ1-5
clone_size: many
v_call: TRBV5-6

cdr3_nt: TGTGCCAGCAGCGTCCCCCTAGCGGAAGAGGCCCAGTACTTC
cdr3_aa: CASSVPLAEEAQYF
d_call: TRBD2
j_call: TRBJ2-5
clone_size: many
v_call: TRBV9

cdr3_nt: TGTGCCAGCAGCTTGCTCACAGGGGGCGACTACAATGAGCAGTTCTTC
cdr3_aa: CASSLLTGGDYNEQFF
d_call: TRBD1
j_call: TRBJ2-1
clone_size: many
v_call: TRBV5-6

cdr3_nt: TGTGCCAGCCAGTCGTCACGAGGGGCCGGGGAGCTGTTTTTT
cdr3_aa: CASQSSRGAGELFF
d_call: NA
j_call: TRBJ2-2
clone_size: NA
v_call: TRBV2

cdr3_nt: TGCGCCAGCAGCTTGGAAGGGGAAGGGGTCGAGCAGTACTTC
cdr3_aa: CASSLEGEGVEQYF
d_call: NA
j_call: TRBJ2-7
clone_size: many
v_call: TRBV5-1

cdr3_nt: TGTGCCAGTTCTAGCGAACGCACAGATACGCAGTATTTT
cdr3_aa: CASSSERTDTQYF
d_call: NA
j_call: TRBJ2-3
clone_size: NA
v_call: TRBV12-3/TRBV12-4

cdr3_nt: TGTGCCAGCAGTCCACGACCCCGATACAATGAGCAGTTCTTC
cdr3_aa: CASSPRPRYNEQFF
d_call: NA
j_call: TRBJ2-1
clone_size: NA
v_call: TRBV27

cdr3_nt: TGTGCCACCAGTGAAGCTAGCGGGAGGGTGCAGTTCTTC
cdr3_aa: CATSEASGRVQFF
d_call: TRBD2
j_call: TRBJ2-1
clone_size: many
v_call: TRBV24-1

cdr3_nt: TGTGCCAGCAGCCCCAGGGGACAGGACTATGGCTACACCTTC
cdr3_aa: CASSPRGQDYGYTF
d_call: TRBD1
j_call: TRBJ1-2
clone_size: many
v_call: TRBV9

cdr3_nt: TGTGCCACCAGTGATTCAGGGAACACTGAATCCTTCTTT
cdr3_aa: CATSDSGNTESFF
d_call: NA
j_call: TRBJ1-1
clone_size: NA
v_call: TRBV24-1

cdr3_nt: TGTGCCAGCAGTTTTCGTATCCGATTAGACACCGGGGAGCTGTTTTTT
cdr3_aa: CASSFRIRLDTGELFF
d_call: NA
j_call: TRBJ2-2
clone_size: many
v_call: TRBV12-3/TRBV12-4

cdr3_nt: TGTGCCAGCCTAACCTTAGAGGGAATTTTCGGAGAGCAGTACTTC
cdr3_aa: CASLTLEGIFGEQYF
d_call: NA
j_call: TRBJ2-7
clone_size: NA
v_call: TRBV12-3/TRBV12-4

cdr3_nt: TGTGCCAGCAGTCAAAGAAGGGACAGGGGGAGAGAAGAGACCCAGTACTTC
cdr3_aa: CASSQRRDRGREETQYF
d_call: TRBD1
j_call: TRBJ2-5
clone_size: NA
v_call: TRBV6-2/TRBV6-3

cdr3_nt: TGCAGTGCTAGAGTCGACAGCTCCTATAATTCACCCCTCCACTTT
cdr3_aa: CSARVDSSYNSPLHF
d_call: NA
j_call: TRBJ1-6
clone_size: medium-sized
v_call: TRBV20-1

cdr3_nt: TGTGCCAGCATACAACTAGCCGGGAGCCCAAATGATCAGTTCTTC
cdr3_aa: CASIQLAGSPNDQFF
d_call: NA
j_call: TRBJ2-1
clone_size: once
v_call: TRBV6-2/TRBV6-3